A selection of T cell receptor beta chains follows, all from one sample in a study of T cell responses to AZD1222 COVID-19 vaccine. Assay: immunoSEQ multiplex PCR; the TCRdb copy retains only in-frame clones and omits some. The table has about 37,000 clones, approximately 90% seen once; the top ten hold 11%. Source: peripheral blood, taken 28 days after the second AZD1222 dose. The receptors were sampled from an adult who received the AZD1222 COVID-19 vaccine. Both conserved end residues are part of each CDR3. Each record gives: V gene, J gene, D gene, clone size, CDR3 DNA, CDR3 protein. D genes are given only for firm matches. The size entry is marked missing in some rows and otherwise reads once, few, many or a size class.

TRBV3-1/TRBV3-2	TRBJ1-5	-	-	TGTGCCAGCAGCCAAGGGCGATCTCTTCAGCCCCAGCATTTT	CASSQGRSLQPQHF
TRBV3-1/TRBV3-2	TRBJ2-7	-	-	TGTGCCAGCAGCCTACAGGGCTATAACTACGAGCAGTACTTC	CASSLQGYNYEQYF
TRBV19	TRBJ2-3	-	once	TGTGCCAGTAGTATGACTGTGAGTACAGATACGCAGTATTTT	CASSMTVSTDTQYF
TRBV19	TRBJ2-5	-	-	TGTGCCAGTAGTAGGTGGGGGGAGACCCAGTACTTC	CASSRWGETQYF
TRBV18	TRBJ2-2	TRBD2	-	TGTGCCAGCTCAGCCTGGACTAGCGGGATAAATACCGGGGAGCTGTTTTTT	CASSAWTSGINTGELFF
TRBV5-1	TRBJ1-1	TRBD1	once	TGCGCCAGCAGCACACAGGGGATGAACACTGAAGCTTTCTTT	CASSTQGMNTEAFF
TRBV7-9	TRBJ2-5	TRBD2	-	TGTGCCAGCAGCTCGGGACTAGCGGTCGGGTACCAAGAGACCCAGTACTTC	CASSSGLAVGYQETQYF
TRBV2	TRBJ2-3	TRBD2	-	TGTGCCAGCAGTGAAGCGCGAGGTCTAGCGGGGGGAGATACGCAGTATTTT	CASSEARGLAGGDTQYF
TRBV18	TRBJ2-3	TRBD2	-	TGTGCCAGCTCACCGACCGTACTAGCGGGGGCCACAGATACGCAGTATTTT	CASSPTVLAGATDTQYF
TRBV5-6	TRBJ2-2	-	-	TGTGCCAGCAGCTTGGGTTACCCGAACACCGGGGAGCTGTTTTTT	CASSLGYPNTGELFF